This TCR beta chain was recorded in a study of post-analysis software for immune sequencing data. Overall study findings and caveats: Batch-mates among the samples co-clustered strongly by F measure. Patients used about 5 TRBV segments, including TRBV5-6, TRBV5-1 and TRBV20-1, more often than controls. A significant reduction in normalized Chao1 diversity was observed in multiple sclerosis patients versus controls.

Libraries were made from TCR beta cDNA, and they carried unique molecular identifiers. MiXCR, applied by TCRdb to the PCR reads, yields one record per CDR3 protein. The data show hundreds of thousands of distinct CDR3 sequences, 25% to 30% seen once. The V and J ends lost 4 bases and 4 bases respectively, with 14 bases between them. There are 14 residues in the CDR3. The germline V gene has CDR1 MNHNS and CDR2 SASEGT. This clonotype was detected only a few times. Antigen unknown. This chain links TRBV6-1 with TRBJ2-7; the D gene is possibly TRBD1 (5 bases). Source material: blood. The receptor's source is a girl aged 10 to 17 with multiple sclerosis. The CDR3 nucleotides read TGTGCCAGCAGTGTAGGGGCAGGGAAGTACGAGCAGTACTTC. It translates to CASSVGAGKYEQYF.